What follows describes a single T cell receptor (beta chain). What it binds is not known. This record belongs to a study of blood T cells in healthy people across ages. General study results and limits: More naive CD4+ cells and higher diversity marked long-lived donors relative to aged donors.

A second about 6 to 12 cycle PCR used barcoded and J-beta primers. TCRdb reprocessed the 5' RACE reads via MiXCR and lists one record per CDR3 protein. The table shows approximately 800,000 distinct CDR3 sequences, with 62% occurring only once. In germline, CDR1 is MDHEN, CDR2 SYDVKM. The CDR3 contains 16 residues. The junction had 6 bases not matched to a gene; V was cut back by 4 bases and J by 4 bases. This sequence was found in a young man in good health. This chain connects TRBV28 to TRBJ2-1; 11 positions agree with TRBD1. Sequencing used blood. CDR3 loop: CASSSRTGGPYNEQFF. The CDR3 nucleotides are TGTGCCAGCAGTTCCAGGACAGGGGGCCCTTACAATGAGCAGTTCTTC.